The entry below describes one TCR beta chain. The data stem from a study of blood T cell repertoires in COVID-19. The repertoire was sequenced with immunoSEQ multiplex PCR; TCRdb's copy has only in-frame clones and lacks some. The sample comprises over 250,000 clones, over 70% of which are singletons, and around 3.4% rests with the top ten. V was trimmed by 4 bases and J by 5 bases, leaving 11 bases between them. The CDR3 totals 14 residues. Germline lookup yields CDR1 LGHDT and CDR2 YNNKEL (reference sequence). The TCR sequence derives from a woman of 80 years or more with acute or convalescent COVID-19. The specimen was peripheral blood. The V gene is TRBV3-1 (or the pseudogene TRBV3-2), the J gene TRBJ2-2; D gene unclear. CDR3 residues: CASSPLSRTGELFF. The CDR3 DNA is TGTGCCAGCAGCCCCTTATCGAGGACCGGGGAGCTGTTTTTT.